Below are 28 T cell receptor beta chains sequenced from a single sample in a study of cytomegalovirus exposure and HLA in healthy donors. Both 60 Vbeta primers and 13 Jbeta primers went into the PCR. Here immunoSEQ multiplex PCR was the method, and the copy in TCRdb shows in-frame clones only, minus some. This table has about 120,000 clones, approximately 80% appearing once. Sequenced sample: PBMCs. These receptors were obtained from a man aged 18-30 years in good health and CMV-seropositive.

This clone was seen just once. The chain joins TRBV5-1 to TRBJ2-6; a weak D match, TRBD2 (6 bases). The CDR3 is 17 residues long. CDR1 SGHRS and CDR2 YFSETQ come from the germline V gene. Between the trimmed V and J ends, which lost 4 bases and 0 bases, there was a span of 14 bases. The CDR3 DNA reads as TGCGCCAGCAGCCTGGGACTCCGAGACTCTGGGGCCAACGTCCTGACTTTC. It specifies CASSLGLRDSGANVLTF.

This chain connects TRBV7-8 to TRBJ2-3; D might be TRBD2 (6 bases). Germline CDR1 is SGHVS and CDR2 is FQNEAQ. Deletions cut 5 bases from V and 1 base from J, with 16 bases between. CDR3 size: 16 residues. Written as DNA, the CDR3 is TGTGCCAGCAGCCCCCAGCCAGGCGGGGGCACAGATACGCAGTATTTT. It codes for CASSPQPGGGTDTQYF.

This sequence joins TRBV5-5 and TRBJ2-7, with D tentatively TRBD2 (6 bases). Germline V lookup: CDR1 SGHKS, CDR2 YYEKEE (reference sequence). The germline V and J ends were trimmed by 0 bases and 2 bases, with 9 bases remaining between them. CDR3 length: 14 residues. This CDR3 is CASSLVGGTYEQYF. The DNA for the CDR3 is TGTGCCAGCAGCTTGGTCGGGGGAACCTACGAGCAGTACTTC. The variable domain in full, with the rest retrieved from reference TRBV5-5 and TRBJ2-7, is DAGVTQSPTHLIKTRGQQVTLRCSPISGHKSVSWYQQVLGQGPQFIFQYYEKEERGRGNFPDRFSARQFPNYSSELNVNALLLGDSALYLCASSLVGGTYEQYFGPGTRLTVT.

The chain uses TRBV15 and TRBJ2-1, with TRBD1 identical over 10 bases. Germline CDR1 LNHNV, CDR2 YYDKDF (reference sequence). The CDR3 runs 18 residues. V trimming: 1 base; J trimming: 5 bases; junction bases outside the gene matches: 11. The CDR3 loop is CATSRVPLDRGPHNEQFF. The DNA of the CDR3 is TGTGCCACCAGCAGAGTCCCCCTCGACAGGGGGCCACACAATGAGCAGTTCTTC.

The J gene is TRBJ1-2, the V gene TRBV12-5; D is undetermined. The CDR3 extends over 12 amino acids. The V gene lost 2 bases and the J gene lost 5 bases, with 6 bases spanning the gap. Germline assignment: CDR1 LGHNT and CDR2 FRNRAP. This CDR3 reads CASGLFPYGYTF. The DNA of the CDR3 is TGTGCTAGTGGTTTGTTTCCGTATGGCTACACCTTC.

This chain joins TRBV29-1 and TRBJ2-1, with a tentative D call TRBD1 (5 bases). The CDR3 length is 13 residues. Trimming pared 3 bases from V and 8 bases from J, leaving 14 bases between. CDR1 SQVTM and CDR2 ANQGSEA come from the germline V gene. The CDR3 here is CSVDWGLMDEQFF. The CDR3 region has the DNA TGCAGCGTTGACTGGGGCCTTATGGATGAGCAGTTCTTC.

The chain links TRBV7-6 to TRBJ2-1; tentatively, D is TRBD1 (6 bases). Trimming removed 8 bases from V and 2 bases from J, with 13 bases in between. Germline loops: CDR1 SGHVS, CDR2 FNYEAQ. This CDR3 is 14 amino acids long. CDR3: CASPSDRTYNEQFF. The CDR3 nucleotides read TGTGCCAGCCCCTCCGACAGGACCTACAATGAGCAGTTCTTC.

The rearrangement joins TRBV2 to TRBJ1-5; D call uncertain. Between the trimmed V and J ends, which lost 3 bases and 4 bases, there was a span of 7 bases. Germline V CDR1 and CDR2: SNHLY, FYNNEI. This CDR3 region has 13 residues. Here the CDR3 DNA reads TGTGCCAGCAGTGATTGGAGAAATCAGCCCCAGCATTTT. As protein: CASSDWRNQPQHF.

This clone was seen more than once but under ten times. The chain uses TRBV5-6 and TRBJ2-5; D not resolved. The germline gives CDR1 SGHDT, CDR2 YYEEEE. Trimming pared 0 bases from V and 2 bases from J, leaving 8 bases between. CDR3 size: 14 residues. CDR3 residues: CASSLVGAQETQYF. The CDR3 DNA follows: TGTGCCAGCAGCTTGGTCGGAGCTCAAGAGACCCAGTACTTC. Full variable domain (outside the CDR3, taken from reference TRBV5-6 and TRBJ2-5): DAGVTQSPTHLIKTRGQQVTLRCSPKSGHDTVSWYQQALGQGPQFIFQYYEEEERQRGNFPDRFSGHQFPNYSSELNVNALLLGDSALYLCASSLVGAQETQYFGPGTRLLVL.

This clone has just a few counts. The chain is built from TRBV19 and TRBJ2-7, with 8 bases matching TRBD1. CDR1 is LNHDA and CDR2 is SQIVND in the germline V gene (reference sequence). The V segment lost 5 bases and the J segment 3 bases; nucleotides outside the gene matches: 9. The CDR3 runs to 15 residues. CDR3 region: CASSDQGAEDYEQYF. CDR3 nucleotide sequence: TGTGCCAGTAGTGACCAGGGGGCGGAGGACTACGAGCAGTACTTC.

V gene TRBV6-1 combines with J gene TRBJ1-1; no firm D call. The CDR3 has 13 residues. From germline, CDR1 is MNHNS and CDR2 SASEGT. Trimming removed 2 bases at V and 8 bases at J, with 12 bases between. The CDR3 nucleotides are TGTGCCAGCAGTGAAATCCGCGAGGAGGAAGCTTTCTTT. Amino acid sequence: CASSEIREEEAFF.

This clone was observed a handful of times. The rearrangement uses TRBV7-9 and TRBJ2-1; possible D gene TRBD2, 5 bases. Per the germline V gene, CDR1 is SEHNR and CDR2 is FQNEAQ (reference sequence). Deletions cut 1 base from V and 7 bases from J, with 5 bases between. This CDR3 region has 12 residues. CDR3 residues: CASSLGRNEQFF. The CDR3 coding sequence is TGTGCCAGCAGCTTAGGGAGGAATGAGCAGTTCTTC.

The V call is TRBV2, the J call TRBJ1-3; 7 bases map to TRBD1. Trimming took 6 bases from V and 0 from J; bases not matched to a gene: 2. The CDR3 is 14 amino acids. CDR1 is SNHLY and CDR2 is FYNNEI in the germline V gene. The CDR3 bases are TGTGCCAGCAGGGACAGGAACTCTGGAAACACCATATATTTT. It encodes CASRDRNSGNTIYF.

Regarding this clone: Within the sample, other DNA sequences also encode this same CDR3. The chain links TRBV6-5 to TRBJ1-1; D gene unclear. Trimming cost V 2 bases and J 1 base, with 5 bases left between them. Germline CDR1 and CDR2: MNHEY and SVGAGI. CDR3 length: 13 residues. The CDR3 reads CASSYGGNTEAFF. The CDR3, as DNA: TGTGCCAGCAGTTACGGAGGGAACACTGAAGCTTTCTTT.

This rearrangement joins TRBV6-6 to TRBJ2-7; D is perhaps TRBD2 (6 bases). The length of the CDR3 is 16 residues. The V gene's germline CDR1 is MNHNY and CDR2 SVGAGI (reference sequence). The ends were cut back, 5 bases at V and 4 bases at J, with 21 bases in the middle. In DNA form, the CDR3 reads TGTGCCAGCAGTCGTAACCCGGGACTTGGACAATACGAGCAGTACTTC. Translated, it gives CASSRNPGLGQYEQYF.

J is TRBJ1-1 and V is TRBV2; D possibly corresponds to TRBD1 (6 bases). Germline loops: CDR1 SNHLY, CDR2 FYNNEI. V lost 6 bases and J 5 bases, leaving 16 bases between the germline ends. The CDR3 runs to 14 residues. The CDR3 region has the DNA TGTGCCAGCAGCGACCCGACAGGAAAAACTGAAGCTTTCTTT. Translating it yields CASSDPTGKTEAFF. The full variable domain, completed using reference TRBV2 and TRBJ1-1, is EPEVTQTPSHQVTQMGQEVILRCVPISNHLYFYWYRQILGQKVEFLVSFYNNEISEKSEIFDDQFSVERPDGSNFTLKIRSTKLEDSAMYFCASSDPTGKTEAFFGQGTRLTVV.

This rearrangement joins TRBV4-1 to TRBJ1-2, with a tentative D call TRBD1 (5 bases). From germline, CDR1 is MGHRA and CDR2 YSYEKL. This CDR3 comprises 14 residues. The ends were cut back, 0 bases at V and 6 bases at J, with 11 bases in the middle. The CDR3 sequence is CASSQDQSGNGYTF. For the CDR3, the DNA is TGCGCCAGCAGCCAAGATCAGTCAGGGAATGGCTACACCTTC.

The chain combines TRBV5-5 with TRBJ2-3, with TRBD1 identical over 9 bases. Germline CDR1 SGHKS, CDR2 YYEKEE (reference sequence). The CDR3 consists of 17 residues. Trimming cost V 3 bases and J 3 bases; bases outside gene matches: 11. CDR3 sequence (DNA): TGTGCCAGCAGCTCCGGGTGGACAGGGGATTTAACAGATACGCAGTATTTT. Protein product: CASSSGWTGDLTDTQYF.

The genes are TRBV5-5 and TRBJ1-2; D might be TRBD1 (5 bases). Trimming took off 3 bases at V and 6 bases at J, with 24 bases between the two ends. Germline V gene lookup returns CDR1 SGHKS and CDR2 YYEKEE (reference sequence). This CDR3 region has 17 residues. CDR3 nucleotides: TGTGCCAGCAGCTCAGCCCTACGACAGATCCCTTTAAATGGCTACACCTTC. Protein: CASSSALRQIPLNGYTF. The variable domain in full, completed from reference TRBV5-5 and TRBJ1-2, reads DAGVTQSPTHLIKTRGQQVTLRCSPISGHKSVSWYQQVLGQGPQFIFQYYEKEERGRGNFPDRFSARQFPNYSSELNVNALLLGDSALYLCASSSALRQIPLNGYTFGSGTRLTVV.

CDR3 DNA: TGCGCCAGCAGCCAATATACTACGGGACTAGCGGCCTACGAGCAGTACTTC. It encodes CASSQYTTGLAAYEQYF. The chain carries TRBV4-1 and TRBJ2-7; 11 bases fit TRBD2. Germline CDR1 MGHRA, CDR2 YSYEKL. The V and J ends lost 2 bases and 2 bases, in that order; junction bases with no gene match: 8. The CDR3 consists of 17 residues.

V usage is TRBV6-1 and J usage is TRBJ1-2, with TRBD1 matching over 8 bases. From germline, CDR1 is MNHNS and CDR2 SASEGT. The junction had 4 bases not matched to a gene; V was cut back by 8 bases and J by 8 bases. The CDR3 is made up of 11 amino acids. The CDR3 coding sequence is TGTGCCAGCTCCCAGGGGGCGGGCTACACCTTC. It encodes CASSQGAGYTF.

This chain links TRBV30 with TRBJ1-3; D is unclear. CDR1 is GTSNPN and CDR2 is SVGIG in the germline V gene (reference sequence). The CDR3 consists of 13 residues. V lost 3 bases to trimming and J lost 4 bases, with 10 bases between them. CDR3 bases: TGTGCCTGGAGCCCCGGGTCGGGAAACACCATATATTTT. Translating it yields CAWSPGSGNTIYF.

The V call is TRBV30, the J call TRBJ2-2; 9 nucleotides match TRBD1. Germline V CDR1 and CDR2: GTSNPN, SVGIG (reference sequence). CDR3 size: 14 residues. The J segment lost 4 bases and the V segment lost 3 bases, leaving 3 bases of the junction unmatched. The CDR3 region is CAWRQGAGTGELFF. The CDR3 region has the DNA TGTGCCTGGAGACAGGGGGCGGGCACCGGGGAGCTGTTTTTT.

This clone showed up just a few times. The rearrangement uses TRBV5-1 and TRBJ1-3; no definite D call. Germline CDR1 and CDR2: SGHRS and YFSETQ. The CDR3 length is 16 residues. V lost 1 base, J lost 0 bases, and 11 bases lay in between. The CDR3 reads CASSLNTGPSGNTIYF. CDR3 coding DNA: TGCGCCAGCAGCTTGAATACGGGTCCCTCTGGAAACACCATATATTTT.

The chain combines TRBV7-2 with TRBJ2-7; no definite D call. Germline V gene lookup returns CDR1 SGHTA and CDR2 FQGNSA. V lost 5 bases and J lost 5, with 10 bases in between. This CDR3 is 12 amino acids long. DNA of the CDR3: TGTGCCAGCAGCGCGAATAGTAACGAGCAGTACTTC. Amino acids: CASSANSNEQYF.

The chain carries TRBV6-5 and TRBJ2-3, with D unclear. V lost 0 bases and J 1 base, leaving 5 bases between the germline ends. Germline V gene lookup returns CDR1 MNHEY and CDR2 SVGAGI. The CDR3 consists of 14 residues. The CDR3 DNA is TGTGCCAGCAGTTACTCTCTAGGCACAGATACGCAGTATTTT. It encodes CASSYSLGTDTQYF.

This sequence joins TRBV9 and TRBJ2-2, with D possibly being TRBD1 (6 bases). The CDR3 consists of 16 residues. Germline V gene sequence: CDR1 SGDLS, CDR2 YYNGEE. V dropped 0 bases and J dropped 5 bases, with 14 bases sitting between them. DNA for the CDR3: TGTGCCAGCAGCGTAGCAACAGGGAGTGATACCGGGGAGCTGTTTTTT. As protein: CASSVATGSDTGELFF. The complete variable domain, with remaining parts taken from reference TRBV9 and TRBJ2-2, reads DSGVTQTPKHLITATGQRVTLRCSPRSGDLSVYWYQQSLDQGLQFLIQYYNGEERAKGNILERFSAQQFPDLHSELNLSSLELGDSALYFCASSVATGSDTGELFFGEGSRLTVL.

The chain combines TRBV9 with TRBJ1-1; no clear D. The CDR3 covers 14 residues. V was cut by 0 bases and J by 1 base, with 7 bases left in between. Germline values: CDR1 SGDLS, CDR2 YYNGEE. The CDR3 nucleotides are TGTGCCAGCAGCGTAGCCGACACGAACACTGAAGCTTTCTTT. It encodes CASSVADTNTEAFF.